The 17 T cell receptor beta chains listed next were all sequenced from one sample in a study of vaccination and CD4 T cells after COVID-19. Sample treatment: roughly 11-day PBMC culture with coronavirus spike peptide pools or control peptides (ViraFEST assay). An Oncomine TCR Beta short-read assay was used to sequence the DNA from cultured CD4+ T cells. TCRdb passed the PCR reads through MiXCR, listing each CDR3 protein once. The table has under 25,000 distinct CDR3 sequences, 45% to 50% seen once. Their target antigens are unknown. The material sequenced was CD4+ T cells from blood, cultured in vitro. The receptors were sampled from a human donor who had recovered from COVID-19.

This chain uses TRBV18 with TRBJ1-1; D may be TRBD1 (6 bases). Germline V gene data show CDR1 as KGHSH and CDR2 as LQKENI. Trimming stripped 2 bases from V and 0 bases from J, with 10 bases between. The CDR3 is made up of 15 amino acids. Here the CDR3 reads CASSPDRLMNTEAFF. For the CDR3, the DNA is TGTGCCAGCTCACCAGACAGGCTCATGAACACTGAAGCTTTCTTT.

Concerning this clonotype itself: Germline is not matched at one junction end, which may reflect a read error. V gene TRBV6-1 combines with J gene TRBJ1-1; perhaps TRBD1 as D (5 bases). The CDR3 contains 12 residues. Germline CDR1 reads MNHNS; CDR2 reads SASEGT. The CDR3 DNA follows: TGTGCCATCAGTGAGGGGTGGGGCGAAGCTTTCTTT. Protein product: CAISEGWGEAFF.

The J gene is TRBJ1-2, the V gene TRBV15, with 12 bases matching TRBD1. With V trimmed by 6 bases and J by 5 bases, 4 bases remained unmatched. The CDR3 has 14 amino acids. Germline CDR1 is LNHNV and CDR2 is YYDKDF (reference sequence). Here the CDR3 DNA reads TGTGCCACCAGTAGGGACAGGGGGCAGTATGGCTACACCTTC. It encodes CATSRDRGQYGYTF.

The CDR3 DNA reads TGTGCCAGCAGCTTAGCTAACAGGGGGTATACTGAAGCTTTCTTT. It yields the protein CASSLANRGYTEAFF. V and J are TRBV7-2 and TRBJ1-1; TRBD1 matches 8 bases. This CDR3 has 15 amino acids. The junction had 5 bases not matched to a gene; V was cut back by 0 bases and J by 5 bases. Germline-derived CDR1 and CDR2 are SGHTA and FQGNSA.

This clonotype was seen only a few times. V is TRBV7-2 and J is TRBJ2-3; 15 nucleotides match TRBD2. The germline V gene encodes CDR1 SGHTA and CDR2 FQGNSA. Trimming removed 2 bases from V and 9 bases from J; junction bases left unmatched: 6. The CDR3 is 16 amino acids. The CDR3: CASSLRTSGGERTQYF. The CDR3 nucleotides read TGTGCCAGCAGCTTAAGGACTAGCGGGGGGGAAAGGACGCAGTATTTT.

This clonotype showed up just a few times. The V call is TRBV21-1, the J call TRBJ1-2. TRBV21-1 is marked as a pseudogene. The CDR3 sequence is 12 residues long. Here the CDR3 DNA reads TGTGCCAGCAGAAGGGAGGGCTATGGCTACACCTTC. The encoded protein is CASRREGYGYTF.

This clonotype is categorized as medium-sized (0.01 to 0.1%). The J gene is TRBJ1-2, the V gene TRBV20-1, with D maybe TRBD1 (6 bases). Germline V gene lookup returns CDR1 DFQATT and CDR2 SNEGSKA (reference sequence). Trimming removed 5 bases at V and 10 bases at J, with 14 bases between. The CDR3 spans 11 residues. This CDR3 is CSARNRDLYTF. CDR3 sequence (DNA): TGCAGTGCTCGCAACAGGGATCTCTACACCTTC.

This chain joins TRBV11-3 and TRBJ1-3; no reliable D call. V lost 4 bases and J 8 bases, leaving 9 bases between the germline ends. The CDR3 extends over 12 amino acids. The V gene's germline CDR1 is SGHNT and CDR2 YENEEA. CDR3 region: CASSSMGDTIYF. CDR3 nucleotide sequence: TGTGCCAGCAGCTCGATGGGAGACACCATATATTTT.

CDR3 bases: TGTGCCAGCAGCTTGGACACGAACACTGAAGCTTTCTTT. This sequence encodes CASSLDTNTEAFF. This sequence joins TRBV7-9 and TRBJ1-1; D possibly corresponds to TRBD1 (5 bases). Germline CDR1 reads SEHNR; CDR2 reads FQNEAQ (reference sequence). V gave up 3 bases and J gave up 1 base, with 6 bases separating them. The CDR3 is 13 residues long.

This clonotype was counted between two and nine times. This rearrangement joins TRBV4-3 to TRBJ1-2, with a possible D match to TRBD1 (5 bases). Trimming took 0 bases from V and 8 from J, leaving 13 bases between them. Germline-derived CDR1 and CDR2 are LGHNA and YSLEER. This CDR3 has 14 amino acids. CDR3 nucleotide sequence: TGCGCCAGCAGCCAAGATATGGCAGGGAGGGGCTACACCTTC. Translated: CASSQDMAGRGYTF.

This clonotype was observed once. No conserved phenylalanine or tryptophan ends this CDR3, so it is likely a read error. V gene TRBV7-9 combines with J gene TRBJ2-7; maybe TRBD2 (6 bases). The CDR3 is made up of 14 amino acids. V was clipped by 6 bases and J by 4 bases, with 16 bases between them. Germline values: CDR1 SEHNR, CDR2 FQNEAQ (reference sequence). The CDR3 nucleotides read TGTGCCAGCAGTCCAACCGGGGGTCGATACGAGCAGTACCTC. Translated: CASSPTGGRYEQYL.

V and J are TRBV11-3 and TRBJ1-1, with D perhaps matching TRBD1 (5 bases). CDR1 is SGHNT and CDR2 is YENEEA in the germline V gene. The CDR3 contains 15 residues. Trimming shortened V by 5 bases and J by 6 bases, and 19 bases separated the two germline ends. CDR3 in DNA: TGTGCCAGCAGCCAACCCTTGGCTCGGGGCGCTGAAGCTTTCTTT. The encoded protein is CASSQPLARGAEAFF.

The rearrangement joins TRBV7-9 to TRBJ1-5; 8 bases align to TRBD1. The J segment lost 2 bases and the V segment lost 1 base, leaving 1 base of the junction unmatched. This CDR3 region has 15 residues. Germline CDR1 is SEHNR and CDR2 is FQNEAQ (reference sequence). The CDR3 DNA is TGTGCCAGCAGCTTAGAGGGACAGGGCAATCAGCCCCAGCATTTT. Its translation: CASSLEGQGNQPQHF. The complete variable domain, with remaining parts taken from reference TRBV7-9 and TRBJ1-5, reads DTGVSQNPRHKITKRGQNVTFRCDPISEHNRLYWYRQTLGQGPEFLTYFQNEAQLEKSRLLSDRFSAERPKGSFSTLEIQRTEQGDSAMYLCASSLEGQGNQPQHFGDGTRLSIL.

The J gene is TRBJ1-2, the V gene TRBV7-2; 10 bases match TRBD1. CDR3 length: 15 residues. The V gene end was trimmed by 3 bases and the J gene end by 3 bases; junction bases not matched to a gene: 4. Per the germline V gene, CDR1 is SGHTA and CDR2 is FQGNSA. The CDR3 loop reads CASSLGQGSYYGYTF. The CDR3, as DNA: TGTGCCAGCAGCTTGGGACAGGGGTCATACTATGGCTACACCTTC.

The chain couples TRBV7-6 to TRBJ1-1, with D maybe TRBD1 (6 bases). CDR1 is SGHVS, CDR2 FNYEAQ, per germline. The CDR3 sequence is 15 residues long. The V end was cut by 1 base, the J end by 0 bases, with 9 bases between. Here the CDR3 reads CASSLDGTMNTEAFF. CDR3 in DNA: TGTGCCAGCAGCTTAGATGGGACAATGAACACTGAAGCTTTCTTT. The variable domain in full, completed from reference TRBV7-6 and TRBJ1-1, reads GAGVSQSPRYKVTKRGQDVALRCDPISGHVSLYWYRQALGQGPEFLTYFNYEAQQDKSGLPNDRFSAERPEGSISTLTIQRTEQRDSAMYRCASSLDGTMNTEAFFGQGTRLTVV.

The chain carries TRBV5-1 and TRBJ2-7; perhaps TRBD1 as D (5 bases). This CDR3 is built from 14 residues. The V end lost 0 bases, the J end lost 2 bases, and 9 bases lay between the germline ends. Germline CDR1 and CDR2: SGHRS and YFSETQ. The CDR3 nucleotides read TGCGCCAGCAGCTTGGTCCCGGACACCTACGAGCAGTACTTC. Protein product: CASSLVPDTYEQYF.

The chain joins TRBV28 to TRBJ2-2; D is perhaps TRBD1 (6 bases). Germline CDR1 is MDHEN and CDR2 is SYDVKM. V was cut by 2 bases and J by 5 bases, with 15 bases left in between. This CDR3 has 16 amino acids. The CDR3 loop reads CASSLGQGHQTGELFF. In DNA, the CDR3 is TGTGCCAGCAGTTTAGGGCAGGGGCATCAGACCGGGGAGCTGTTTTTT.